The T cell receptor beta chain under discussion was sequenced for a study of blood T cell repertoires in COVID-19. The overall study: Two negative PCRs, clearance, or symptom resolution had been documented for recovered Cohort 3 donors.

A single count supports this clone. The CDR3 has 18 residues. Germline assignment: CDR1 SGHVS and CDR2 FNYEAQ. V shed 1 base, J shed 4 bases, and the junction held 13 bases outside the gene matches. The authors' processing: For nucleated cells, counts were estimated from reference gene primer amplification. TCRdb keeps only in-frame clones here, not all; method: immunoSEQ multiplex PCR. The V and J calls and clone size come from that table; D and trimming were worked out from the DNA. The data contain about 230,000 clones, 86% of them singletons. The sequenced material came from PBMCs or T cells enriched from blood (not recorded which). The V gene is TRBV7-6, the J gene TRBJ1-2; 9 bases agree with TRBD1. This TCR derives from a woman between 50 and 59 years old in a cohort exposed to, infected with or recovered from COVID-19 (not recorded which). This chain's CDR3 is CASSLGRWGTGGFYGYTF. DNA of the CDR3: TGTGCCAGCAGCTTAGGTAGGTGGGGAACAGGGGGCTTCTATGGCTACACCTTC.